This entry describes one T cell receptor (beta chain). Antigen: not known. This record belongs to a study of cytomegalovirus exposure and HLA in healthy donors. General study results and limits: Available immune exposure information was restricted to CMV serostatus only. In an earlier analysis, most TCR beta V segments were productive about 87% or about 30% of the time.

Primers for the PCR totalled 60 Vbeta and 13 Jbeta. The data were produced by immunoSEQ multiplex PCR, yet TCRdb's version contains in-frame clones alone and is incomplete. The sample includes around 160,000 clones, around 73% of them seen just once. V trimming: 3 bases; J trimming: 4 bases; junction bases outside the gene matches: 6. The CDR3 runs to 17 residues. CDR1 and CDR2 (germline): SGHRS, YFSETQ. This clonotype was sampled from a male donor in good health and CMV-seronegative. This chain links TRBV5-1 with TRBJ2-1; 14 bases are a match to TRBD2. What was sequenced was PBMCs. The CDR3, as DNA: TGCGCCAGCAGCTGGGGGACTAGCGGGAGTGGATACAATGAGCAGTTCTTC. Protein sequence: CASSWGTSGSGYNEQFF.